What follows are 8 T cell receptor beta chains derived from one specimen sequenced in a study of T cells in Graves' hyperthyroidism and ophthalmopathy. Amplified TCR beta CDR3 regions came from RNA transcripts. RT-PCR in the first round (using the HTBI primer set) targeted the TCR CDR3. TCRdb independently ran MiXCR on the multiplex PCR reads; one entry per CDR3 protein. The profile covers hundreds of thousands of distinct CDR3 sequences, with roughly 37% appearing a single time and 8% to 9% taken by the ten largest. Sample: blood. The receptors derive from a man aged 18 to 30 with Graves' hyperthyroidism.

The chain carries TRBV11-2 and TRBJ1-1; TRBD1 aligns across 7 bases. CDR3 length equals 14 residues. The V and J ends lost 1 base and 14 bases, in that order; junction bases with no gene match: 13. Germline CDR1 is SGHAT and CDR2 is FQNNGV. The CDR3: CASSLGQGGNEQFF. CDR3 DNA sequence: TGTGCCAGCAGCTTAGGGCAGGGGGGAAATGAGCAGTTCTTT.

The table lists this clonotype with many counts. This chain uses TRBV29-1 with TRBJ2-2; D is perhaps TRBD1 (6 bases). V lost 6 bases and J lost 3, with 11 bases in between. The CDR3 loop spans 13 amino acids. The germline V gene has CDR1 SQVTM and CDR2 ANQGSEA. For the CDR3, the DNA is TGCAGCGTAACAGGGCGGTACACCGGGGAGCTGTTTTTT. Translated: CSVTGRYTGELFF.

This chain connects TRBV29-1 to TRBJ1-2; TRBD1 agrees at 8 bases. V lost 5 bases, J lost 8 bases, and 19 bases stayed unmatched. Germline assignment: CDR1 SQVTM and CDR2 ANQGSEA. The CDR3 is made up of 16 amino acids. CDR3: CSVPGPTRQGWRGYTF. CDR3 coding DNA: TGCAGCGTTCCGGGACCCACCCGACAGGGGTGGAGGGGCTACACCTTC.

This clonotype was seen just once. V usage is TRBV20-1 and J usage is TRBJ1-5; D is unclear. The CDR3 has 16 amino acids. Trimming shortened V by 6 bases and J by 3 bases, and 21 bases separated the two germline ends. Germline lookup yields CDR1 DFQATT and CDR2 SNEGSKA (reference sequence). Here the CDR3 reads CSALPPVLTSNQPQHF. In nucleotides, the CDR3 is TGCAGTGCCCTTCCCCCGGTCCTAACCTCCAATCAGCCCCAGCATTTT.

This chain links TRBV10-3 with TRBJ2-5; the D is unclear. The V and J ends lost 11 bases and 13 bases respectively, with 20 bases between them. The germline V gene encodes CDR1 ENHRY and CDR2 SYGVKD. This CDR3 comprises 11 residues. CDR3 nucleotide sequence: TGTGCCTCCTCGACGGAAGAGAAACTGTACTTC. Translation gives CASSTEEKLYF.

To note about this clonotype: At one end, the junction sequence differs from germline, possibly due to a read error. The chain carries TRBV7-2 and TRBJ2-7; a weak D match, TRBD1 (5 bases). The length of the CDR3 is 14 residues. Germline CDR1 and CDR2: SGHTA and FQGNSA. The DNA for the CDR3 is TGCGCCAGCAGCCAAGGGGCTGTCGGCTACGAGCAGTACTTC. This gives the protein CASSQGAVGYEQYF.

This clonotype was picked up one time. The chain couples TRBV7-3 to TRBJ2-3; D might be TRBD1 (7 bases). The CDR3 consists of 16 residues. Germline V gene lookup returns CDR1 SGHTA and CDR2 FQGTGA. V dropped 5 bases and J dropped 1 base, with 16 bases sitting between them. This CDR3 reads CASSPRQGGGTDTQYF. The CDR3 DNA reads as TGTGCCAGCAGCCCACGACAGGGCGGGGGCACAGATACGCAGTATTTT.

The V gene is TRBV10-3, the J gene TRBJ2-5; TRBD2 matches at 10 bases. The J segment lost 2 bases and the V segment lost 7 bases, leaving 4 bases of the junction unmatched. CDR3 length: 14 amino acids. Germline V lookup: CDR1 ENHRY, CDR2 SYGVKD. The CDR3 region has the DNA TGTGCCATCACCAGGACTAGCGGTCAAGAGACCCAGTACTTC. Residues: CAITRTSGQETQYF.